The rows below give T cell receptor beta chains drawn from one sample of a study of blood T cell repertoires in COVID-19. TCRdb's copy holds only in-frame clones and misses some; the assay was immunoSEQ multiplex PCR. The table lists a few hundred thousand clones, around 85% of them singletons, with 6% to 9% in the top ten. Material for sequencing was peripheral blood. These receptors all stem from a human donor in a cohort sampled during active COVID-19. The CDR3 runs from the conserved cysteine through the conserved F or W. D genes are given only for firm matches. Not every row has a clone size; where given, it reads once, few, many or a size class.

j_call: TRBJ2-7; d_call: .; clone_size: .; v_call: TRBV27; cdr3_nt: TGTGCCAGCAGTCAGGGTATACATACCTACGAGCAGTACTTC; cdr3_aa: CASSQGIHTYEQYF
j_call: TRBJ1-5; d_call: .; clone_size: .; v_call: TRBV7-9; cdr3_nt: TGTGCCAGCAGCTTAGGGGCTGGAGGGGAAGGGAATCAGCCCCAGCATTTT; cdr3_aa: CASSLGAGGEGNQPQHF
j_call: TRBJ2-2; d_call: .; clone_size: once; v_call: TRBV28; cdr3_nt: TGTGCCAGCGATCCGGGGGTAGCGAACACCGGGGAGCTGTTTTTT; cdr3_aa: CASDPGVANTGELFF
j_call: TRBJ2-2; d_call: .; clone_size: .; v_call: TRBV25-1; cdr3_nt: TGTGCCAGCAGTGACGGCGGGGTCGGGGAGCTGTTTTTT; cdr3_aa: CASSDGGVGELFF
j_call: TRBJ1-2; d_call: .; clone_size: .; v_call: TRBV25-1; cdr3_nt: TGTGCCAGCAGGGGGGGGCAGAATGGCTACACCTTC; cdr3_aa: CASRGGQNGYTF
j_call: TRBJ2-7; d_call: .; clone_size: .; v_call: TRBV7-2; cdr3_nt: TGTGCCAGCAGCTTAGATCGAGCGGTTTCGTACGAGCAGTACTTC; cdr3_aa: CASSLDRAVSYEQYF
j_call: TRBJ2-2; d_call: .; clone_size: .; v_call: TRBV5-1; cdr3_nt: TGCGCCAGCAGCTTGGGGCTAGGACTTGTAACCGGGGAGCTGTTTTTT; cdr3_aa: CASSLGLGLVTGELFF
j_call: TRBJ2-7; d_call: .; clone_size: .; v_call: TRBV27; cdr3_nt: TGTGCCAGCAGGCCTAGGACAGATCTTCTCTACGAGCAGTACTTC; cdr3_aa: CASRPRTDLLYEQYF
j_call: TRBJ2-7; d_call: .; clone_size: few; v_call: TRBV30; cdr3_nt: TGTGCCTGGAGGCCTCGTCCCTCACTAGATTACGAGCAGTACTTC; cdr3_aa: CAWRPRPSLDYEQYF
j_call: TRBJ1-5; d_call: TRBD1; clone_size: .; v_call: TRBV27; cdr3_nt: TGTGCCAGCAGTTACCTCCGGGACAGGGATCAGCCCCAGCATTTT; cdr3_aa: CASSYLRDRDQPQHF
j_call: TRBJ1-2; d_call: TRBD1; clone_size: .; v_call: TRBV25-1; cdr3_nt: TGTGCCAGCAGTGACCCGGGACAGGGCCTCAAGGGCGGCTACACCTTC; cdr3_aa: CASSDPGQGLKGGYTF
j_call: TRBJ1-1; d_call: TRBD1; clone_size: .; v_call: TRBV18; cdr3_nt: TGTGCCAGCTCACCTGGGACAGGGTCCACTGAAGCTTTCTTT; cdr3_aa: CASSPGTGSTEAFF
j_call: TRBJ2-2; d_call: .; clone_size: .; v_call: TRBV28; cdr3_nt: TGTGCCAGCAGTCCCCAGGGTACGAACACCGGGGAGCTGTTTTTT; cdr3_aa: CASSPQGTNTGELFF
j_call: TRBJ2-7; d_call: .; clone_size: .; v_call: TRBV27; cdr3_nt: TGTGCCAGCAGCCGAGGCCTTACCTACGAGCAGTACTTC; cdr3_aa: CASSRGLTYEQYF
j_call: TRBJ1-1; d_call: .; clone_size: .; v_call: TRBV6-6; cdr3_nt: TGTGCCAGCAGTTCTTCCCAGGCAGGGGCTACTGAAGCTTTCTTT; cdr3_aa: CASSSSQAGATEAFF
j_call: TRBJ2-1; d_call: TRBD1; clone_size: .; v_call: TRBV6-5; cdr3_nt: TGTGCCAGCAGCCTCGGCGGACAGGGGTCTGAGCAGTTCTTC; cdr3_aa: CASSLGGQGSEQFF